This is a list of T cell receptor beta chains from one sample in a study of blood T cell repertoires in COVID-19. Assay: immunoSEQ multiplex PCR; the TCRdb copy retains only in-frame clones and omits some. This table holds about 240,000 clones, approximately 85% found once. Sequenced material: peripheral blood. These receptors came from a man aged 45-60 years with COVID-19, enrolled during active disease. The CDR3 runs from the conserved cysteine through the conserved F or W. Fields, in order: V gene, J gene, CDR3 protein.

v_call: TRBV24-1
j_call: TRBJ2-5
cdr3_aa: CATSAPGGFETQYF

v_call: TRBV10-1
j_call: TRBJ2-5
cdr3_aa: CASSEWGHETQYF

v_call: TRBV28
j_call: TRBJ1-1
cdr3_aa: CASSYSGGDRVLSIAEAFF

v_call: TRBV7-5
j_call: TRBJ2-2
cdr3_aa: CARSSGPGQVTGELFF

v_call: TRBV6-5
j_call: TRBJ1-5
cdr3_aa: CASRPGQANQPQHF

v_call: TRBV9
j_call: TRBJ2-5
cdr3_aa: CASSSGQEPKYF

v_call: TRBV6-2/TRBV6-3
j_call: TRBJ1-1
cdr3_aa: CASSYSSGGLAEAFF

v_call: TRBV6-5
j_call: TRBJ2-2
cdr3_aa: CASRGLAVNTGELFF

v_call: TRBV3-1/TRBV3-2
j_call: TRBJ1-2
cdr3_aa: CASSQAVGFGYTF

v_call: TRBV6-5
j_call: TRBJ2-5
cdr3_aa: CASSQDSQYQETQYF

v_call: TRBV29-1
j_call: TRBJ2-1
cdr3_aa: CSVPGTSGYNEQFF

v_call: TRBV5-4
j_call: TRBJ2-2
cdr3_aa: CASSLPGSRKELFF

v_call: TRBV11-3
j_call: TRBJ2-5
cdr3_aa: CASSPRTSGYQETQYF

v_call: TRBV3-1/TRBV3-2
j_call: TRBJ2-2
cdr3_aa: CASSSKRGGTGELFF